This TCR beta chain was found in a study of graft-versus-host responses after intestinal transplantation. Study-wide results and limits: Early post-transplant HvG declines tracked with peak circulating GvH clone levels. Recipient-marrow GvH clones were detected, some having first appeared in ileum or blood.

Here immunoSEQ multiplex PCR was the method, and the copy in TCRdb shows in-frame clones only, minus some. The top ten hold around 0.53% of the sample, which has about 41,000 clones, roughly 95% seen once. Details on this clone: Its antigen remains unidentified.

CDR1 is SQVTM and CDR2 is ANQGSEA in the germline V gene. Trimming left V 5 bases short and J 5 bases short, with 3 bases between. The CDR3 is 9 amino acids. The sequencing here drew on unstimulated CD8+ T cells sorted from spleen or lymph node cells, taken before transplant. The sequence came from a human donor who was the organ donor for an intestinal transplant. The chain joins TRBV29-1 to TRBJ1-2; D ambiguous. CDR3 in DNA: TGCAGCGTTCAGTATGGCTACACCTTC. Its translation: CSVQYGYTF.